There are many counts of the clone carrying this TCR beta chain. Its antigen is still unknown. The data were obtained in a study of neurological immune-mediated disorders. Whole-study findings and limits: As far as clinical or MRI features were concerned, none was associated with the multiple sclerosis repertoire cluster.

Germline CDR1 reads MNHEY; CDR2 reads SMNVEV (reference sequence). The V gene lost 3 bases and the J gene lost 4 bases, with 8 bases spanning the gap. The CDR3 extends over 13 amino acids. TCRdb called the 5' RACE reads again in MiXCR, with one record for every CDR3 protein. Found here are over 65,000 distinct CDR3 sequences, just over 2.5% of them singletons; the top ten hold roughly 1.2%. The chain is built from TRBV27 and TRBJ2-3; D is uncertain. Sequenced: PBMCs. This sequence originates from a woman in her twenties or thirties with multiple sclerosis. CDR3 sequence reads: CASSLTTADTQYF. CDR3 nucleotides: TGTGCCAGCAGTTTGACCACTGCAGATACGCAGTATTTT.